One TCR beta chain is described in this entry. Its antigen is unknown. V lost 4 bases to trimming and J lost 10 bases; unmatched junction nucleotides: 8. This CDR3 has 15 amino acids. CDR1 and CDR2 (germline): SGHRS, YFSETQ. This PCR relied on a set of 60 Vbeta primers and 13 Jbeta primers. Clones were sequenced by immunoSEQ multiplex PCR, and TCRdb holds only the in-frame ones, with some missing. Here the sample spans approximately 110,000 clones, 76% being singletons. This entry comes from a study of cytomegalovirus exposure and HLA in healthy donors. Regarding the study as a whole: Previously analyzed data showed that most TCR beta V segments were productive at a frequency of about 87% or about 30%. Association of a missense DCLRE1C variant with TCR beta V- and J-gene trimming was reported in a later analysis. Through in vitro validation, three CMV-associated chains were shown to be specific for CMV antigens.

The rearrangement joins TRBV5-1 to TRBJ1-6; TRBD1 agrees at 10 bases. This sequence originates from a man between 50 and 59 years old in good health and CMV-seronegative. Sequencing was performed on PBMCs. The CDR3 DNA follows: TGCGCCAGCAGCGCGGAGGGGACAGGGGAGTCACCCCTCCACTTT. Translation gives CASSAEGTGESPLHF.